Listed here are 5 T cell receptor beta chains from one sample, sequenced in a study of T cell responses to AZD1222 COVID-19 vaccine. Clones were sequenced by immunoSEQ multiplex PCR, and TCRdb holds only the in-frame ones, with some missing. The repertoire includes 70,000 to 75,000 clones, 70% to 90% of them detected once, and around 1.3% sits in the top ten. The input for sequencing was peripheral blood, taken 28 days after the second AZD1222 dose. The source of these receptors is an adult who received the AZD1222 COVID-19 vaccine.

The rearrangement joins TRBV11-3 to TRBJ2-7; tentative D call: TRBD1 (5 bases). The germline V and J ends were trimmed by 4 bases and 0 bases, with 7 bases remaining between them. This CDR3 comprises 13 residues. CDR1 and CDR2 (germline): SGHNT, YENEEA. The CDR3 spells CASSSDSSYEQYF. DNA for the CDR3: TGTGCCAGCAGCTCTGACAGCTCCTACGAGCAGTACTTC.

The chain is built from TRBV30 and TRBJ2-5; tentative D call: TRBD2 (5 bases). Germline assignment: CDR1 GTSNPN and CDR2 SVGIG (reference sequence). Trimming stripped 0 bases from V and 10 bases from J, with 12 bases between. There are 12 residues in the CDR3. The CDR3 coding sequence is TGTGCCTGGAGTGTAATAACGGGAAGCCAGTACTTC. Protein product: CAWSVITGSQYF.

This rearrangement joins TRBV3-1 (or the pseudogene TRBV3-2) to TRBJ1-3; D is unresolved. The CDR3 contains 11 residues. Germline lookup yields CDR1 LGHDT and CDR2 YNNKEL (reference sequence). V shed 6 bases and J shed 3 bases, with 3 bases lying between them. CDR3 sequence (DNA): TGTGCCAGCAGTGATGGAAACACCATATATTTT. Encoded protein: CASSDGNTIYF.

CDR3 DNA sequence: TGTGCCACCAGTGACCCGGGACTAGATACCGGGGAGCTGTTTTTT. It encodes CATSDPGLDTGELFF. V gene TRBV24-1 combines with J gene TRBJ2-2; 8 positions match TRBD2. Germline assignment: CDR1 KGHDR and CDR2 SFDVKD. The CDR3 length is 15 residues. V shed 4 bases, J shed 5 bases, and the junction held 5 bases outside the gene matches.

The rearrangement uses TRBV3-1 (or the pseudogene TRBV3-2) and TRBJ2-1; D may be TRBD2 (5 bases). Germline loops: CDR1 LGHDT, CDR2 YNNKEL (reference sequence). The V gene lost 0 bases and the J gene lost 5 bases, with 11 bases spanning the gap. The CDR3 has 15 amino acids. The chain's CDR3 is CASSQDWGADNEQFF. In nucleotides, the CDR3 is TGTGCCAGCAGCCAAGATTGGGGAGCGGACAATGAGCAGTTCTTC.